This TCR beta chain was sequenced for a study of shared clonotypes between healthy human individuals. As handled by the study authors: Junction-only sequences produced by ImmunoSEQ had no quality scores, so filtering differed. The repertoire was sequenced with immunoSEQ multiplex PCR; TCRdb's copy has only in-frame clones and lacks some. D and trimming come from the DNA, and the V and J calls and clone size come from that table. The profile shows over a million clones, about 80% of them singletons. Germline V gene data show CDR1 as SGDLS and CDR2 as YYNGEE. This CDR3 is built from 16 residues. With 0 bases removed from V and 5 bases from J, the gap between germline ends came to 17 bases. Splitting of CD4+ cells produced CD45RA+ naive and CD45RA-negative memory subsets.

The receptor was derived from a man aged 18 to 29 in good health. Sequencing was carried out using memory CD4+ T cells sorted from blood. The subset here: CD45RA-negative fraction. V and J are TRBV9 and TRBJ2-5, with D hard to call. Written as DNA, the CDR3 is TGTGCCAGCAGCGTAGGTCCCACAATCCTGGGGGAGACCCAGTACTTC. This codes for CASSVGPTILGETQYF.